The T cell receptor beta chain under discussion was sequenced for a study of glioma-infiltrating T cells after dendritic cell vaccination. This CDR3 contains 12 residues. Germline CDR1 reads MNHEY; CDR2 reads SVGAGI. V lost 2 bases to trimming and J lost 9 bases, with 9 bases between them. Time point indicated: after dendritic cell vaccination, including at tumor progression/relapse. Measured with immunoSEQ multiplex PCR; TCRdb has only the in-frame clones, and not every one. Here the sample spans roughly 100,000 clones, around 89% being singletons. The chain has TRBV6-5 and TRBJ2-3, with D perhaps matching TRBD2 (6 bases). The sequencing here drew on blood, taken after dendritic cell vaccination. This TCR derives from a human donor with glioblastoma. The DNA for the CDR3 is TGTGCCAGCAGTTACGCGGGGCAAACGCAGTATTTT. Translation gives CASSYAGQTQYF.